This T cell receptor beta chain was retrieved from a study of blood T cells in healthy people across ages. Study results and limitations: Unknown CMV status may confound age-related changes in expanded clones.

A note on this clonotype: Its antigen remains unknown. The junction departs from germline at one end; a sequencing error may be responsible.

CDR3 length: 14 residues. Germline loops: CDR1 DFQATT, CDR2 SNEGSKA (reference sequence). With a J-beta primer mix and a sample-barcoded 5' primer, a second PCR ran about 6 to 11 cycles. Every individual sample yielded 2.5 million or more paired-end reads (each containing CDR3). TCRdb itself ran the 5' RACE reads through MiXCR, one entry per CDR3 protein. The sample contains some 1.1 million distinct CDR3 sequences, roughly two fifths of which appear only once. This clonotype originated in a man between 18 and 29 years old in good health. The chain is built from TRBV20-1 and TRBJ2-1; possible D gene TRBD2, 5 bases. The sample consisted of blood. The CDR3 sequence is CSTRNSGGRNEQFF. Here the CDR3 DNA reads TGCAGTACTAGGAATAGTGGTGGACGCAATGAGCAGTTCTTC.